One and the same sample provided the 10 T cell receptor beta chains below, sequenced in a study of T cells in Graves' hyperthyroidism and ophthalmopathy. RNA transcripts gave rise to amplified TCR beta CDR3 regions. An initial round of RT-PCR targeting the TCR CDR3 relied on the HTBI primer set. Each CDR3 protein is one row after TCRdb ran MiXCR on the multiplex PCR reads. The data show roughly 500,000 distinct CDR3 sequences, approximately 25% seen once. What was sequenced was blood. The receptors were sampled from a woman aged 30 to 39 with Graves' ophthalmopathy.

V usage is TRBV28 and J usage is TRBJ2-4; D assignment may be TRBD1 or TRBD2 (5 bases each). The V and J ends lost 6 bases and 0 bases respectively, with 12 bases between them. The CDR3 is 15 amino acids. CDR1 is MDHEN and CDR2 is SYDVKM in the germline V gene. The CDR3 here is CASRDSRGAKNIQYF. As DNA, the CDR3 is TGTGCCAGCAGGGACTCTAGGGGAGCCAAAAACATTCAGTACTTC.

This clonotype appeared a few times. The CDR3 protein is CASSVGVAAYEQYF. CDR3 sequence (DNA): TGTGCCAGCAGCGTAGGGGTAGCGGCCTACGAGCAGTACTTC. The chain recombines TRBV9 with TRBJ2-7; perhaps TRBD2 as D (6 bases). The germline V gene encodes CDR1 SGDLS and CDR2 YYNGEE. V shed 0 bases and J shed 2 bases, with 9 bases lying between them. The CDR3 spans 14 residues. Full variable domain (rest looked up from reference TRBV9 and TRBJ2-7): DSGVTQTPKHLITATGQRVTLRCSPRSGDLSVYWYQQSLDQGLQFLIQYYNGEERAKGNILERFSAQQFPDLHSELNLSSLELGDSALYFCASSVGVAAYEQYFGPGTRLTVT.

This chain links TRBV7-8 with TRBJ2-5; 8 bases map to TRBD1. Germline trimming cut 2 bases from V and 4 bases from J; bases unmatched to any gene: 9. This CDR3 is 16 amino acids long. CDR1 and CDR2 (germline): SGHVS, FQNEAQ. The CDR3 DNA reads as TGTGCCAGCAGCTTATTTGGCAGGGGGCTGGGAGAGACCCAGTACTTC. Translating it yields CASSLFGRGLGETQYF.

The CDR3 region is CASSLDDRGPQETQYF. CDR3 coding DNA: TGTGCCAGCAGCTTAGATGACAGGGGGCCACAAGAGACCCAGTACTTC. The chain combines TRBV7-8 with TRBJ2-5; 10 bases agree with TRBD1. Germline trimming cut 1 base from V and 2 bases from J; bases unmatched to any gene: 4. Germline assignment: CDR1 SGHVS and CDR2 FQNEAQ. The CDR3 covers 16 residues. Based on the CDR3 plus reference TRBV7-8 and TRBJ2-5, the full variable domain is GAGVSQSPRYKVAKRGQDVALRCDPISGHVSLFWYQQALGQGPEFLTYFQNEAQLDKSGLPSDRFFAERPEGSVSTLKIQRTQQEDSAVYLCASSLDDRGPQETQYFGPGTRLLVL.

J is TRBJ1-2 and V is TRBV19; D is unclear. The CDR3 runs to 17 residues. The V and J ends lost 5 bases and 2 bases respectively, with 21 bases between them. Germline assignment: CDR1 LNHDA and CDR2 SQIVND (reference sequence). CDR3 in amino acids: CASSLRAALARNYGYTF. The CDR3, as DNA: TGTGCCAGTAGTTTGAGGGCAGCTTTGGCAAGGAACTATGGCTACACCTTC.

In this sample, this clonotype turned up many times. The CDR3 region is CASSPPTANRNTIYF. The CDR3 DNA sequence: TGTGCCAGCAGTCCCCCGACGGCAAACCGAAACACCATATATTTT. The chain links TRBV6-5 to TRBJ1-3; D remains ambiguous. CDR3 size: 15 residues. Looked up from germline, CDR1 is MNHEY and CDR2 is SVGAGI. V was pared by 5 bases and J by 5 bases, with 16 bases between.

V is TRBV27 and J is TRBJ2-7; D gene unclear. Germline V gene data show CDR1 as MNHEY and CDR2 as SMNVEV (reference sequence). V was trimmed by 7 bases and J by 2 bases, leaving 18 bases between them. The CDR3 runs 15 residues. The CDR3 bases are TGTGCCAGCATGAGGTCCTGGAACCAAGCCTACGAGCAGTACTTC. Residues: CASMRSWNQAYEQYF.

The V call is TRBV4-3, the J call TRBJ2-2; 9 bases fit TRBD2. The ends lost 1 base at V and 4 bases at J; junction bases unmatched: 7. The V gene's germline CDR1 is LGHNA and CDR2 YSLEER. CDR3 length: 17 residues. CDR3 sequence: CASSQAVGLAGTGELFF. The CDR3 bases are TGCGCCAGCAGCCAAGCCGTGGGACTAGCTGGCACCGGGGAGCTGTTTTTT.

Many counts were recorded for this clonotype. The genes are TRBV6-5 and TRBJ2-2, with 8 positions matching TRBD2. CDR1 is MNHEY, CDR2 SVGAGI, per germline. V was pared by 2 bases and J by 7 bases, with 9 bases of the junction left unmatched. This CDR3 is built from 16 residues. The CDR3 nucleotides read TGTGCCAGCAGTTACATAGCGGGGCCCGGGGGCGGGGAGCTGTTTTTT. This translates into CASSYIAGPGGGELFF.

This clonotype was detected many times. The chain carries TRBV11-3 and TRBJ2-7, with 7 bases that match TRBD2. Germline trimming cut 2 bases from V and 4 bases from J; bases unmatched to any gene: 14. The CDR3 runs to 17 residues. Germline CDR1 is SGHNT and CDR2 is YENEEA. CDR3 amino acids: CASSLRMGRGGVYEQYF. The CDR3 coding sequence is TGTGCCAGCAGCTTACGAATGGGGCGCGGGGGAGTTTACGAGCAGTACTTC.